The rows below give T cell receptor beta chains drawn from one sample of a study of Graves' ophthalmopathy and Graves' hyperthyroidism. TCRdb re-derived calls from the multiplex PCR reads in MiXCR, one entry per CDR3 protein. The sample holds approximately 700,000 distinct CDR3 sequences; roughly 40% are singletons and the top ten take roughly 45%. The sequenced sample consisted of peripheral blood. The origin of the receptors is an adult man with Graves' ophthalmopathy. Both conserved end residues are part of each CDR3. The D gene is left open where the match is weak. Size is omitted from some rows. Given values are once, few, many or a class for expanded clones.

d_gene	abundance	v_gene	j_gene	CDR3aa	CDR3nt
NA	NA	TRBV19	TRBJ2-7	CASSSAGLAYEQYF	TGTGCCAGTAGTAGCGCAGGTCTGGCCTACGAGCAGTACTTC
NA	NA	TRBV3-1	TRBJ1-1	CASSRSGGQRTEAFF	TGTGCCAGCAGTCGATCGGGGGGGCAGCGGACTGAAGCTTTCTTT
TRBD1	few	TRBV20-1	TRBJ1-3	CSARDGRTGEGNTIYF	TGCAGTGCTAGAGATGGCAGGACAGGGGAAGGAAACACCATATATTTT
NA	NA	TRBV11-1	TRBJ2-5	CASSLNPTSRETQYF	TGTGCCAGCAGCTTAAACCCGACATCCCGGGAGACCCAGTACTTC
TRBD2	few	TRBV20-1	TRBJ2-5	CSAPLAGGRGETQYF	TGCAGTGCTCCCTTAGCGGGGGGGCGAGGAGAGACCCAGTACTTC
NA	many	TRBV29-1	TRBJ2-7	CSVESGVDYEQYF	TGCAGCGTTGAATCAGGGGTTGACTACGAGCAGTACTTC
NA	NA	TRBV20-1	TRBJ1-1	CSSLRGETEAFF	TGCAGTTCCCTCCGGGGCGAGACTGAAGCTTTCTTT
NA	NA	TRBV9	TRBJ1-6	CASSVTGTAFHF	TGTGCCAGCAGCGTGACCGGGACGGCCTTCCACTTT
NA	NA	TRBV2	TRBJ2-7	CASKPGPPPYEQYF	TGTGCCAGCAAGCCGGGCCCCCCCCCCTACGAGCAGTACTTC
NA	NA	TRBV25-1	TRBJ2-2	CASSFLGATGELFF	TGTGCCAGCAGTTTCTTGGGGGCCACCGGGGAGCTGTTTTTT
NA	many	TRBV7-9	TRBJ1-5	CASSLEAGSHQPQHF	TGTGCCAGCAGCTTAGAGGCAGGGTCGCATCAGCCCCAGCATTTT
NA	few	TRBV4-2	TRBJ2-5	CASSQDFSQTQYF	TGTGCCAGCAGCCAAGATTTCTCGCAGACCCAGTACTTC
NA	few	TRBV2	TRBJ2-7	CASSDQPGRPYEQYF	TGTGCCAGCAGTGATCAGCCCGGACGACCCTACGAGCAGTACTTC
TRBD1	NA	TRBV10-2	TRBJ1-1	CASSGQGGEASF	TGTGCCAGCAGCGGCCAGGGGGGTGAAGCTTCCTTT
NA	NA	TRBV7-2	TRBJ2-5	CASSFGVSEQETQYF	TGTGCCAGCAGCTTTGGGGTTAGCGAGCAAGAGACCCAGTACTTC
NA	many	TRBV7-9	TRBJ1-4	CASSLGSGPGLFF	TGTGCCAGCAGCTTAGGTAGTGGTCCGGGACTGTTTTTT
TRBD1	many	TRBV7-3	TRBJ2-7	CASSPGTGDEQYF	TGTGCCAGCAGCCCTGGGACAGGGGACGAGCAGTACTTC
TRBD2	few	TRBV6-5	TRBJ2-5	CASSLGLANQETQYF	TGTGCCAGCAGCCTGGGACTAGCCAACCAAGAGACCCAGTACTTC
NA	few	TRBV7-2	TRBJ2-7	CASSLGVSDEQYF	TGTGCCAGCAGCTTAGGTGTTAGCGACGAGCAGTACTTC
TRBD1	NA	TRBV20-1	TRBJ2-5	CSAPRDRGLGTQYF	TGCAGTGCTCCGCGGGACAGGGGTTTGGGGACCCAGTACTTC
TRBD1	many	TRBV19	TRBJ1-5	CASSSGQAGDQPQHF	TGTGCCAGTAGCAGCGGACAGGCGGGTGATCAGCCCCAGCATTTT
NA	many	TRBV4-3	TRBJ2-5	CASSQDGREETQYF	TGCGCCAGCAGCCAAGATGGCAGGGAAGAGACCCAGTACTTC
NA	NA	TRBV9	TRBJ2-2	CASTYMGGSNTGELFF	TGTGCCAGCACCTACATGGGGGGCTCGAACACCGGGGAGCTGTTTTTT
NA	few	TRBV9	TRBJ2-3	CASSVAADTQYF	TGTGCCAGCAGCGTAGCGGCAGATACGCAGTATTTT
NA	NA	TRBV7-2	TRBJ2-3	CASSPDARAEDTQYF	TGTGCCAGCAGCCCAGACGCCCGGGCCGAAGATACGCAGTATTTT
NA	many	TRBV7-2	TRBJ1-1	CASSSVIAAEAFF	TGTGCCAGCAGCTCTGTTATCGCCGCTGAAGCTTTCTTT
NA	many	TRBV7-9	TRBJ1-1	CASSPGRNTEAFF	TGTGCCAGCAGCCCGGGACGGAACACTGAAGCTTTCTTT
NA	many	TRBV2	TRBJ1-5	CASTASENQPQHF	TGTGCCAGCACCGCATCGGAGAATCAGCCCCAGCATTTT
NA	NA	TRBV15	TRBJ1-2	CATSSGDAANYGYTF	TGTGCCACCAGCAGTGGGGACGCAGCTAACTATGGCTACACCTTC
NA	NA	TRBV12-3/TRBV12-4	TRBJ2-7	CASSGSGSYEQYF	TGTGCCAGCTCGGGCAGTGGCTCCTACGAGCAGTACTTC
NA	few	TRBV7-9	TRBJ1-6	CASSFLGSYNSPLHF	TGTGCCAGCAGCTTTCTTGGGTCCTATAATTCACCCCTCCACTTT
NA	many	TRBV12-3/TRBV12-4	TRBJ1-1	CASSNDGVNTEAFF	TGTGCCAGCAGTAACGACGGAGTGAACACTGAAGCTTTCTTT